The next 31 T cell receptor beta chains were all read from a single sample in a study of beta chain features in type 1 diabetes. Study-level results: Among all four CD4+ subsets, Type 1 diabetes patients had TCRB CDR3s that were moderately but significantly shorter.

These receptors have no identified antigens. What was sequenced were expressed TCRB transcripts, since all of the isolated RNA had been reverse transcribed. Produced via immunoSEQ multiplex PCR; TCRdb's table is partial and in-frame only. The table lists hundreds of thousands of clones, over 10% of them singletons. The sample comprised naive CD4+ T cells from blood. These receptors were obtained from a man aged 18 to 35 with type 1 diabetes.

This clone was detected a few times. CDR3 nucleotide sequence: TGTGCCAGCACGGAAGTCTACGAGCAGTACTTC. Amino acids: CASTEVYEQYF. The chain joins TRBV2 to TRBJ2-7; no firm D call. Germline CDR1 and CDR2: SNHLY and FYNNEI. This CDR3 has 11 amino acids. The germline V and J ends were trimmed by 7 bases and 3 bases, with 7 bases remaining between them. The full variable domain, in which reference TRBV2 and TRBJ2-7 provide the parts outside the CDR3, is EPEVTQTPSHQVTQMGQEVILRCVPISNHLYFYWYRQILGQKVEFLVSFYNNEISEKSEIFDDQFSVERPDGSNFTLKIRSTKLEDSAMYFCASTEVYEQYFGPGTRLTVT.

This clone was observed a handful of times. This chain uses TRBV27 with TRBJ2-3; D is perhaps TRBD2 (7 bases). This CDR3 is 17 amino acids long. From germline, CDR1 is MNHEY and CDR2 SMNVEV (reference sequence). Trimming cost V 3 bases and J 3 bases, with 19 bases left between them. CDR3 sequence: CASSFVGGPRKTDTQYF. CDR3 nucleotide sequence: TGTGCCAGCAGTTTTGTGGGGGGGCCTCGTAAGACAGATACGCAGTATTTT.

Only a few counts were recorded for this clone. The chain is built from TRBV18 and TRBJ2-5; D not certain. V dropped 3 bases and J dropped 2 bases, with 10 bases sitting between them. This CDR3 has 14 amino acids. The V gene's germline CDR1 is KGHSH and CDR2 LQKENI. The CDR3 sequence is CASSPALEQETQYF. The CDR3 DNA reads TGTGCCAGCTCACCCGCTCTCGAGCAAGAGACCCAGTACTTC. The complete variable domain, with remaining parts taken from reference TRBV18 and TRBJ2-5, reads NAGVMQNPRHLVRRRGQEARLRCSPMKGHSHVYWYRQLPEEGLKFMVYLQKENIIDESGMPKERFSAEFPKEGPSILRIQQVVRGDSAAYFCASSPALEQETQYFGPGTRLLVL.

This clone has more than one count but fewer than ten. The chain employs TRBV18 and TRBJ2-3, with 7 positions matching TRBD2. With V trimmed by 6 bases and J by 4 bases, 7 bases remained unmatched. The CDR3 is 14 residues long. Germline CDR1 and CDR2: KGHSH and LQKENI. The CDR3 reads CASSTGGGPDTQYF. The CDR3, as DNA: TGTGCCAGCTCCACCGGCGGGGGTCCAGATACGCAGTATTTT.

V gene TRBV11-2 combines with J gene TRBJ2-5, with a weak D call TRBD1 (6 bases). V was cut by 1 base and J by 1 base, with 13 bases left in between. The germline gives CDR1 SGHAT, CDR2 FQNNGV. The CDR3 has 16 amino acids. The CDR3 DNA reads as TGTGCCAGCAGCTTAGTCCAGGGGATCGGCCAAGAGACCCAGTACTTC. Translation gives CASSLVQGIGQETQYF.

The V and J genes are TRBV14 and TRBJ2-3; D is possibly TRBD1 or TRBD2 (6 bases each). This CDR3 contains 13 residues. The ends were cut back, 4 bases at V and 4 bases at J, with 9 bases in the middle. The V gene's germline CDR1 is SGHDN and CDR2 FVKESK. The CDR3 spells CASSLRGADTQYF. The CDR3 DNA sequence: TGTGCCAGCAGCCTAAGGGGGGCAGATACGCAGTATTTT.

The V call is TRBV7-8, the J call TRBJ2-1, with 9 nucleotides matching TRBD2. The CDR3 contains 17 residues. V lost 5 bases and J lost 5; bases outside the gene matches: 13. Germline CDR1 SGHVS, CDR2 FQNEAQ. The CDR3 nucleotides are TGTGCCAGCAGCCCCTCCCGCGGGGGGGCGTCCCACAATGAGCAGTTCTTC. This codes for CASSPSRGGASHNEQFF.

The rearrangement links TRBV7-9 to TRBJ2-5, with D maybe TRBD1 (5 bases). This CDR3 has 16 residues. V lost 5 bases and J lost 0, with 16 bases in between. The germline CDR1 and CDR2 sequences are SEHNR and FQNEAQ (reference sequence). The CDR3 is CASSKESQGNQETQYF. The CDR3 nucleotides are TGTGCCAGCAGCAAAGAAAGCCAGGGAAACCAAGAGACCCAGTACTTC.

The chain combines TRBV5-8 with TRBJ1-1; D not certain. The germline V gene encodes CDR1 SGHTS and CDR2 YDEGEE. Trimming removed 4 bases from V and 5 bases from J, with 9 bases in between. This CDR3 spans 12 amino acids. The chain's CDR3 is CASSVRVTEAFF. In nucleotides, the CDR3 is TGTGCCAGCAGCGTTCGGGTGACTGAAGCTTTCTTT.

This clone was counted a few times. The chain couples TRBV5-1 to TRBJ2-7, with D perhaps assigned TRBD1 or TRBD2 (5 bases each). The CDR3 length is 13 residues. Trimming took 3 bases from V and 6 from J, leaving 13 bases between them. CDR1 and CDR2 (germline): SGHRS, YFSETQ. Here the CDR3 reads CASSSGLGREQYF. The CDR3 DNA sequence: TGCGCCAGCAGCTCTGGACTGGGGCGCGAGCAGTACTTC.

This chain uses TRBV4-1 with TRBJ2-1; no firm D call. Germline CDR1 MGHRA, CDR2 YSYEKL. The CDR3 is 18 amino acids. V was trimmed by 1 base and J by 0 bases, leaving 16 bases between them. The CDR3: CASSQGSGRAFSYNEQFF. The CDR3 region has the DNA TGCGCCAGCAGCCAAGGGTCGGGCAGAGCTTTCTCCTACAATGAGCAGTTCTTC.

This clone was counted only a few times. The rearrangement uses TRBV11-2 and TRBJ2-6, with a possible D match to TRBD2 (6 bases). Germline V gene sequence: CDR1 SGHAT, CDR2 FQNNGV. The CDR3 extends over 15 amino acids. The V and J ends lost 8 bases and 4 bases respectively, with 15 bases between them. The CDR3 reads CASLGSAGGANVLTF. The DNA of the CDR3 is TGTGCCAGCCTCGGGAGCGCCGGAGGGGCCAACGTCCTGACTTTC.

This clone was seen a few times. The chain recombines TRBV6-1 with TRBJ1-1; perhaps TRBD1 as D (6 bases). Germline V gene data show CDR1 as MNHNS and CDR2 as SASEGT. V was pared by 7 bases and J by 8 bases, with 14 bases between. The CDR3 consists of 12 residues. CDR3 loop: CASKLQGPEAFF. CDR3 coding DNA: TGTGCCAGCAAGCTACAGGGACCAGAAGCTTTCTTT.

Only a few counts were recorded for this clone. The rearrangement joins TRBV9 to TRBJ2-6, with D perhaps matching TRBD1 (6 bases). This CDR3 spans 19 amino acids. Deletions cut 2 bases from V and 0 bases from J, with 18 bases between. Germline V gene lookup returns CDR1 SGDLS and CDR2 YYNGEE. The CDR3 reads CASSVSRSGHSSGANVLTF. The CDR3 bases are TGTGCCAGCAGCGTCAGTCGGTCGGGACACAGCTCTGGGGCCAACGTCCTGACTTTC.

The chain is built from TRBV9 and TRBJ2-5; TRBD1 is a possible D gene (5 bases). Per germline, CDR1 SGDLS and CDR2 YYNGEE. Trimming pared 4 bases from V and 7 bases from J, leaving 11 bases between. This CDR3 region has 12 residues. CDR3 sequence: CASSKGLGTQYF. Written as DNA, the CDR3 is TGTGCCAGCAGCAAGGGGTTGGGGACCCAGTACTTC.

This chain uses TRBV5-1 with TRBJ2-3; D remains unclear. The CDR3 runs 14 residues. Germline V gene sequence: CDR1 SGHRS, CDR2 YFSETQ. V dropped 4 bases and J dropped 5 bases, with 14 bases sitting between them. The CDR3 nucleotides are TGCGCCAGCAGCCCCTCATCGGGTGAAGATACGCAGTATTTT. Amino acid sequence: CASSPSSGEDTQYF.

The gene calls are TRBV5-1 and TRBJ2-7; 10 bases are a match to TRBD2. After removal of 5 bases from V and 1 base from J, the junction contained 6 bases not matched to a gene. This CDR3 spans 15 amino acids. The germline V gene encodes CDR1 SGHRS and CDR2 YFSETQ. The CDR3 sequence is CASSDSGGPSYEQYF. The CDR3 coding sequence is TGCGCCAGCAGTGATAGCGGGGGGCCTTCCTACGAGCAGTACTTC.

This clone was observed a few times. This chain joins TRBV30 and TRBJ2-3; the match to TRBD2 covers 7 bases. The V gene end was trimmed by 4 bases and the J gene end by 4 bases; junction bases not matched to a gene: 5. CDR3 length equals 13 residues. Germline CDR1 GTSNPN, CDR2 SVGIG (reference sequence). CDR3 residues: CAWTVAGADTQYF. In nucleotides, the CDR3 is TGTGCCTGGACGGTTGCGGGGGCAGATACGCAGTATTTT.

Written as DNA, the CDR3 is TGTGCCAGCAGCTTATTGGCAGGCCCGGGCTCGGGGGAGCAGTACTTC. It is translated as CASSLLAGPGSGEQYF. V and J are TRBV7-6 and TRBJ2-7; TRBD2 might be the D (5 bases). The V and J ends lost 2 bases and 7 bases respectively, with 21 bases between them. This CDR3 is built from 16 residues. The germline V gene encodes CDR1 SGHVS and CDR2 FNYEAQ.

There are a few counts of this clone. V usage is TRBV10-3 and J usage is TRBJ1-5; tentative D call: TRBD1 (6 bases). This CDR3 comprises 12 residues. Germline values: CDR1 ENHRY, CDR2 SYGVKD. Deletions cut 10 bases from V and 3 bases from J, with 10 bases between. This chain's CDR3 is CATWDNNQPQHF. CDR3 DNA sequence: TGTGCCACCTGGGACAACAATCAGCCCCAGCATTTT.

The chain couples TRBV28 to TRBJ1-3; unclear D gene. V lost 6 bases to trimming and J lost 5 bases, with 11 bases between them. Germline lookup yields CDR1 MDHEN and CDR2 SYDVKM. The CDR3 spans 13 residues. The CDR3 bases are TGTGCCAGCAGACTCGAATCGCGAAACACCATATATTTT. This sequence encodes CASRLESRNTIYF.

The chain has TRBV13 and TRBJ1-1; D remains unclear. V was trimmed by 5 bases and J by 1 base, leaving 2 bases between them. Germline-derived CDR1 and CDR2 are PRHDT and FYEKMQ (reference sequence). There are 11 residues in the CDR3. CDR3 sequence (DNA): TGTGCCAGCAGCCGGAACACTGAAGCTTTCTTT. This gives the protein CASSRNTEAFF.

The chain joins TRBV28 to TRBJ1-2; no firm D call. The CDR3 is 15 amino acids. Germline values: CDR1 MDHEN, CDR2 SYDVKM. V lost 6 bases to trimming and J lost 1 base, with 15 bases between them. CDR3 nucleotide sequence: TGTGCCAGCAGACCCTCAATTGGGATTAACTATGGCTACACCTTC. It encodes CASRPSIGINYGYTF.

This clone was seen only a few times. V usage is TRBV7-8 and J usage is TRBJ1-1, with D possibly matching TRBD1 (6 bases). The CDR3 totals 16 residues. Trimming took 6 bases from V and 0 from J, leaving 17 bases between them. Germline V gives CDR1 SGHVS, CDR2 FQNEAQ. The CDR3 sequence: CASRSGHPAVNTEAFF. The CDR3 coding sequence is TGTGCCAGCAGGTCGGGACATCCGGCGGTGAACACTGAAGCTTTCTTT.

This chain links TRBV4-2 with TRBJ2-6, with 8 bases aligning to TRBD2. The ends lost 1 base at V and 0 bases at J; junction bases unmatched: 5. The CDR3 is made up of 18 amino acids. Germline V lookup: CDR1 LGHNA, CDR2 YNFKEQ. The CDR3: CASSQGAGDFSGANVLTF. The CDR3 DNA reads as TGTGCCAGCAGCCAAGGAGCGGGAGACTTCTCTGGGGCCAACGTCCTGACTTTC.

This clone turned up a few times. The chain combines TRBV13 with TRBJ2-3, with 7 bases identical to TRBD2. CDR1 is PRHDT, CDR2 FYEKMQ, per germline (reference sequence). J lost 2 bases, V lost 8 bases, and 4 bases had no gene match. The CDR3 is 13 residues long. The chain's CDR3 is CASSSGNTDTQYF. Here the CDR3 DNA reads TGTGCCAGCTCTAGCGGCAACACAGATACGCAGTATTTT.

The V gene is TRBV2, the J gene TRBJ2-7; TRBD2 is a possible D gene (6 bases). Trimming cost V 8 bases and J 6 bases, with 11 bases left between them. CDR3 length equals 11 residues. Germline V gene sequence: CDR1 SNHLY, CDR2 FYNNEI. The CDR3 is CASRPGGEQYF. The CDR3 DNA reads TGTGCCAGCCGGCCCGGGGGCGAGCAGTACTTC. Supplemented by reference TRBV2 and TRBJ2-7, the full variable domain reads EPEVTQTPSHQVTQMGQEVILRCVPISNHLYFYWYRQILGQKVEFLVSFYNNEISEKSEIFDDQFSVERPDGSNFTLKIRSTKLEDSAMYFCASRPGGEQYFGPGTRLTVT.

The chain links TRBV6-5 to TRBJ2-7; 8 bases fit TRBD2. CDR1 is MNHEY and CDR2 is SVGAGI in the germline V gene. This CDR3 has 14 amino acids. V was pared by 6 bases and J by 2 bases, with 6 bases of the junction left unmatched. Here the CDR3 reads CASRTSGGAYEQYF. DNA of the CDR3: TGTGCCAGCAGGACGAGCGGGGGCGCCTACGAGCAGTACTTC.

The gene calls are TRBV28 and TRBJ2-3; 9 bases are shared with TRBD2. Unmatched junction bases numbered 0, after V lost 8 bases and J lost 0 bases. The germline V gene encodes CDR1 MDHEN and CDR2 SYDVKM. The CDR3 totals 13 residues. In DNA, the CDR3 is TGTGCCAGCCTAGCGGGGAGCACAGATACGCAGTATTTT. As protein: CASLAGSTDTQYF.

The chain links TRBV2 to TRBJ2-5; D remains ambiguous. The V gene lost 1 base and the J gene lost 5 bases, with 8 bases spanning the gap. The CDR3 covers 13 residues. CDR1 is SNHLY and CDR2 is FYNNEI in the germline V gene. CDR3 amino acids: CASSEVEGETQYF. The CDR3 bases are TGTGCCAGCAGTGAAGTTGAAGGGGAGACCCAGTACTTC.

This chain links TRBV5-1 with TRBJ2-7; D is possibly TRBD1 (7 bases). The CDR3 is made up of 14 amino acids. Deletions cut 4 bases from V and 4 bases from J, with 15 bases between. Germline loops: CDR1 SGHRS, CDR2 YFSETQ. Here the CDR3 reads CASSRTRGEYEQYF. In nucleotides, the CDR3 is TGCGCCAGCAGCCGGACCAGGGGGGAGTACGAGCAGTACTTC. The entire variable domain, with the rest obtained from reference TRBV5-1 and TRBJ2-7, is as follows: KAGVTQTPRYLIKTRGQQVTLSCSPISGHRSVSWYQQTPGQGLQFLFEYFSETQRNKGNFPGRFSGRQFSNSRSEMNVSTLELGDSALYLCASSRTRGEYEQYFGPGTRLTVT.